This T cell receptor (beta chain) was documented in a study of T cells of healthy individuals. Germline V lookup: CDR1 MDHEN, CDR2 SYDVKM. Deletions cut 2 bases from V and 0 bases from J, with 16 bases between. The CDR3 extends over 17 amino acids. TCRdb re-derived calls from the 5' RACE reads in MiXCR, one entry per CDR3 protein. The repertoire holds about 96,000 distinct CDR3 sequences, with approximately 16% as singletons. This clonotype was recorded a few times. This sequence joins TRBV28 and TRBJ1-2, with a possible D match to TRBD1 (5 bases). The clonotype was recovered from a human donor in good health. The CDR3 region is CASSLVPGPTSNYGYTF. CDR3 bases: TGTGCCAGCAGTTTAGTGCCGGGACCAACATCTAACTATGGCTACACCTTC.